The TCR beta chain under discussion was sequenced for a study of post-analysis software for immune sequencing data. Across the whole study: Included courses were relapsing-remitting and secondary progressive multiple sclerosis; progressive-relapsing multiple sclerosis was also included. Study-level points and caveats: TRBV segments more frequent in patients than in controls numbered several and included TRBV5-6, TRBV5-1 and TRBV20-1. Compared with controls, patients showed significantly lower normalized Chao1 diversity. Analysis by F measure revealed that same-batch samples clustered strongly together.

This clonotype was counted at least ten times. Its specificity is unknown. V was clipped by 6 bases and J by 2 bases, with 14 bases between them. The CDR3 extends over 14 amino acids. Each TCR beta cDNA library carried unique molecular identifiers. Input of roughly 1 to 11 million T cells yielded 400,000 to 550,000 cDNA molecules. TCRdb re-called the PCR reads through MiXCR, storing one row per CDR3 protein. The sample consists of approximately 730,000 distinct CDR3 sequences, 30% of them appearing once. The V call is TRBV12-3 or TRBV12-4, the J call TRBJ2-7; perhaps TRBD1 as D (6 bases). Sequenced sample: blood. This receptor was taken from a girl aged 10 to 17 with multiple sclerosis. The CDR3 DNA sequence: TGTGCCAGCAGGGGGGACATTTTCCCCTACGAGCAGTACTTC. Protein product: CASRGDIFPYEQYF.